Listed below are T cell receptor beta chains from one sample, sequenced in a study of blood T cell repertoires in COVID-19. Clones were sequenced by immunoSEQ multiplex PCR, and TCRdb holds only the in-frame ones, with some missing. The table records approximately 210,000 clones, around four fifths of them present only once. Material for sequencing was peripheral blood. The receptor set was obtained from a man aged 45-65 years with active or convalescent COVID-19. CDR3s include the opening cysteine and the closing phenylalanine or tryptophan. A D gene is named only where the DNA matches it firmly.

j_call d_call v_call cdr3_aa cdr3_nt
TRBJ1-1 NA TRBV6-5 CASRAGTTNTEAFF TGTGCCAGCAGAGCCGGGACAACGAACACTGAAGCTTTCTTT
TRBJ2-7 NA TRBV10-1 CASSYGGNGEQYF TGCGCCAGCAGCTACGGCGGTAACGGCGAGCAGTACTTC
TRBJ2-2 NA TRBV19 CASSKGLGELFF TGTGCCAGTAGTAAGGGGTTAGGGGAGCTGTTTTTT
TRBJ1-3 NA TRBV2 CASSEAGSGNTIYF TGTGCCAGCAGTGAAGCCGGCTCTGGAAACACCATATATTTT
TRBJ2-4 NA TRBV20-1 CSVEAKNIQYF TGCAGTGTAGAGGCCAAAAACATTCAGTACTTC
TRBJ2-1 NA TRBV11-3 CASSSEGYSGDEQFF TGTGCCAGCAGCTCAGAGGGTTATTCAGGGGATGAGCAGTTCTTC
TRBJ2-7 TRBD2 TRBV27 CAAGGEREAHYEQYF TGTGCCGCTGGGGGGGAGCGGGAGGCTCACTACGAGCAGTACTTC
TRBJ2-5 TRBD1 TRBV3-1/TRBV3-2 CASSLGTGGGETQYF TGTGCCAGCAGCCTTGGGACAGGGGGGGGAGAGACCCAGTACTTC
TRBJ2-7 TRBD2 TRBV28 CASSLNGAGAYEQYF TGTGCCAGCAGCCTAAACGGGGCGGGGGCCTACGAGCAGTACTTC
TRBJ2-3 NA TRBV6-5 CASTPRGGSTDTQYF TGTGCCAGCACACCGCGGGGAGGTTCCACAGATACGCAGTATTTT
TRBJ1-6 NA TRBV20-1 CSASDTGIRNSPLHF TGCAGTGCTAGTGATACGGGAATTAGGAATTCACCCCTCCACTTT
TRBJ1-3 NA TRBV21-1 CASSKGMGAQGNTIYF TGTGCCAGCAGCAAAGGAATGGGGGCGCAGGGAAACACCATATATTTT
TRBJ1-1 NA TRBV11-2 CASSLAATGNTEAFF TGTGCCAGCAGCTTGGCGGCCACAGGGAACACTGAAGCTTTCTTT
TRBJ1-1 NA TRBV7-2 CASSLRQVMNTEAFF TGTGCCAGCAGCCTTAGACAGGTGATGAACACTGAAGCTTTCTTT
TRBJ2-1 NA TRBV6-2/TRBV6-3 CASNYPGRGNEQFF TGTGCCAGCAATTACCCAGGGCGTGGCAATGAGCAGTTCTTC
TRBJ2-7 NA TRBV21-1 CASSKRGGGRNEQYF TGTGCCAGCAGCAAAAGGGGTGGAGGGAGAAACGAGCAGTACTTC